The 5 T cell receptor beta chains in this list originate from one sample, sequenced in a study of shared clonotypes between healthy human individuals. The assay was immunoSEQ multiplex PCR, and TCRdb's table has in-frame clones only and misses some. The table shows some 680,000 clones, with around three quarters occurring only once. Input material: memory CD4+ T cells sorted from blood. Subset denoted: CD45RA-negative fraction. All receptors come from a woman in her thirties in good health.

This clone came up many times. The V gene is TRBV6-1, the J gene TRBJ2-7; D is perhaps TRBD1 (6 bases). The CDR3 is 14 amino acids. V was pared by 4 bases and J by 0 bases, with 10 bases between. Germline V gene lookup returns CDR1 MNHNS and CDR2 SASEGT. CDR3 nucleotide sequence: TGTGCCAGCAGTGTCGAGACAGGCTCCTACGAGCAGTACTTC. As protein: CASSVETGSYEQYF.

CDR3: CASSIRYFNYGYTF. The DNA for the CDR3 is TGTGCCAGTAGTATCCGATATTTTAACTATGGCTACACCTTC. The chain has TRBV19 and TRBJ1-2; D is uncertain. Between the trimmed V and J ends, which lost 3 bases and 1 base, there was a span of 9 bases. The CDR3 loop spans 14 amino acids. In germline, CDR1 is LNHDA, CDR2 SQIVND (reference sequence).

This clone has a count of ten or more. The chain's CDR3 is CAISESTAAQVYEQYF. Here the CDR3 DNA reads TGTGCCATCAGTGAGTCGACGGCGGCCCAAGTCTACGAGCAGTACTTC. The genes are TRBV10-3 and TRBJ2-7; no firm D call. Germline V gene sequence: CDR1 ENHRY, CDR2 SYGVKD. Trimming stripped 0 bases from V and 3 bases from J, with 15 bases between. This CDR3 comprises 16 residues.

This clone has only a few counts. The chain has TRBV6-1 and TRBJ1-5, with D hard to call. The CDR3 consists of 15 residues. Germline values: CDR1 MNHNS, CDR2 SASEGT. Between the trimmed V and J ends, which lost 5 bases and 6 bases, there was a span of 17 bases. The CDR3 here is CASSSITRAGQPQHF. CDR3 coding DNA: TGTGCCAGCAGTTCCATAACACGGGCCGGTCAGCCCCAGCATTTT.

The rearrangement joins TRBV29-1 to TRBJ1-2, with a tentative D call TRBD1 (6 bases). CDR1 SQVTM and CDR2 ANQGSEA come from the germline V gene. This CDR3 spans 13 amino acids. Trimming took off 5 bases at V and 3 bases at J, with 13 bases between the two ends. CDR3 DNA sequence: TGCAGCGTTTGGGCAGGGGCTGACTATGGCTACACCTTC. It encodes CSVWAGADYGYTF.